This T cell receptor beta chain was recovered during a study of T-cell memory formation after mild COVID-19 (dated by TCRdb to 2020 to 2022). About the full investigation: TCR sequence clusters from the two donors were found to be largely donor specific. In two donors, T-cell clones that expanded and contracted after mild COVID-19 were tracked by sequencing TCRalpha and TCRbeta repertoires over time. Two young, previously healthy adult volunteers, one female and one male, were included in the cohort. What the authors observed across the whole study: Whether the second-wave clones peaking on day 37 were SARS-CoV-2 specific was not confirmed. Some responding clones were found in pre-infection memory, which suggests that pre-existing cross-reactive memory T cells took part in the SARS-CoV-2 response. Contracting CD4+ clones were located mainly in the CM and EM memory subsets, whereas CD8+ clones were found to be enriched in EMRA. Only two mild cases were covered by the study, and larger cohorts that include severe cases with pre-infection samples were considered necessary. From day 15 to 85, contracting clones showed balanced CD4/CD8 phenotypes, whereas a second wave of clones that expanded from day 15 to 37 leaned towards CD4+.

There are a few counts of this clonotype. Its binding antigen is unknown. Base quality data are lacking; no much larger clone is found one base away. Sequencing used an Illumina NovaSeq 6000. Using 5'RACE with constant-segment primers, TCRalpha and TCRbeta cDNA libraries were constructed, with sample barcodes and unique molecular identifiers added in the process. Trizol reagent was used to extract RNA from every sample. Amplification of the libraries took two PCR steps, and the second step added a second sample barcode plus Illumina TruSeq adapters. The libraries were sequenced on an Illumina NovaSeq using 2 x 150 bp paired-end reads. Concerning the study's data processing: Demultiplexing of reads and collapsing into UMI-guided consensus sequences were performed with migec v1.2.7. With mixcr v2.1.11, UMI consensuses were aligned to TRA and TRB V and J templates and assembled into clonotypes. A clonotype was counted as expanded or contracted only if both edgeR and NoisET called the change significant, with noise models trained on biological replicates. For edgeR calls, the cutoffs were a false discovery rate-adjusted p below 0.01 and a log2 fold-change threshold of 1. As an exploratory analysis of dynamics, PCA with hierarchical clustering was applied to max-normalized trajectories of the 1000 most abundant clonotypes. Each responding clone was given a CD4 or CD8 phenotype based on the CD4+ and CD8+ repertoires, which had been sequenced separately. The raw public reads went through TCRdb reprocessing: fastp at Q25, MiXCR clone calling, in-frame beta chains kept. Under each unique CDR3 protein, matching rows form one entry showing the most common genes and DNA. In this record, the V and J calls reflect TCRdb's handling and not the investigators' own analysis. The sample table contains approximately 300,000 distinct CDR3 sequences; only one count was recorded for roughly 15% of them. The ten largest clonotypes hold around a fifth of the sample.

The cysteine opens and the phenylalanine closes a CDR3 of 17 amino acids. Just CDR3 DNA is preserved here, 51 bases in frame from base 1. Reading the germline V gene gives CDR1 SGHDT and CDR2 YYEEEE. The V end loses 4 bases and the J end loses 5 bases, and a stretch of 24 bases separates them. PBMCs were isolated by Ficoll-Paque density gradient centrifugation. This TCR was recovered from a man between 18 and 29 years old who had mild COVID-19 (a few samples of this study predate the infection). The sample titles of this study are shuffled in the database, so cell type and time point are left out; the donor was told from shared clones. The chain is encoded by TRBV5-6 joined to TRBJ2-5; TRBD2 is a possible D gene, resting on 5 matching bases. Sequencing input: PBMCs or a T cell subset sorted from them (not recorded which). For the CDR3, the sequence is CASSAVKAWSWEETQYF. The nucleotide sequence reads TGTGCCAGCAGCGCGGTCAAGGCATGGTCCTGGGAGGAGACCCAGTACTTC.